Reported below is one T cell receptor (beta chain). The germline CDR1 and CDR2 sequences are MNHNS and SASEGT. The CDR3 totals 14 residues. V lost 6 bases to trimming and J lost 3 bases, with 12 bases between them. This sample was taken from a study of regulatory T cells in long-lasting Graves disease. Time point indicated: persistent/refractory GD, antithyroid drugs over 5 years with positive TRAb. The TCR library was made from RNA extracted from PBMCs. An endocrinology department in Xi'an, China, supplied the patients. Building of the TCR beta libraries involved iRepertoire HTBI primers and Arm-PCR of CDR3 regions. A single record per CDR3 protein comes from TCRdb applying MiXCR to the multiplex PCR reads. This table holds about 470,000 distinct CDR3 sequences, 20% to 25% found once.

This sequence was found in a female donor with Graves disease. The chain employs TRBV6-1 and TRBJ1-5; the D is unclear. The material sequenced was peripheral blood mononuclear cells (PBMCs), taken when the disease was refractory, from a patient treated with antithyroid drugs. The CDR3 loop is CASSLNVDNQPQHF. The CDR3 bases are TGTGCCAGCAGCCTAAACGTCGACAATCAGCCCCAGCATTTT.